This TCR beta chain derives from a study of beta chain features in type 1 diabetes. Study as a whole: No age, gender or cell yield differences were seen between patients and healthy donors.

The whole isolated RNA underwent reverse transcription, so sequencing captured expressed TCRB transcripts. Some clones are missing from TCRdb's copy, which holds only in-frame ones; the method was immunoSEQ multiplex PCR. The profile shows 160,000 or so clones, over 8.5% of them singletons. General study points: Shorter templates might be favored by PCR, equally in patients and controls. Insertions at VDJ junctions were less frequent in type 1 diabetes patients. These patients also deleted more nucleotides at the same junctions.

This clone was recorded at least ten times. No antigen is known for it. Per the germline V gene, CDR1 is SQVTM and CDR2 is ANQGSEA. Trimming removed 7 bases from V and 5 bases from J, with 7 bases in between. This CDR3 region has 10 residues. The receptor was derived from a man aged 18 to 30 in good health. The material sequenced was central memory CD4+ T cells from blood. The chain carries TRBV29-1 and TRBJ2-3; D is unclear. CDR3 nucleotides: TGCAGCGGACAAGTAGATACGCAGTATTTT. This codes for CSGQVDTQYF.